The 29 T cell receptor beta chains reported below all come from one sample, sequenced in a study of sequential checkpoint blockade in melanoma (dated by TCRdb to the late 2010s). The treatment or condition label of this sample denotes: randomized to nivolumab then ipilimumab (arm A) or the reverse (arm B). Library creation used the immunoSEQ multiplex PCR assay. Here the immuneACCESS table is served through TCRdb, limited to in-frame sequences with V and J called. Missing clones are a known gap in these copies; in checked studies unresolved V genes cover under half, and the rest lacks a known reason. This sample holds over 4,000 clones; more than 30% were observed only once. In total, the top ten clones hold roughly 10% of the sample. The sequenced sample was tumor tissue (inferred from file names), obtained from a patient given nivolumab and ipilimumab in sequence. Every receptor here comes from a human donor with melanoma.

This clone occurred a few times. The chain has TRBV6-8 and TRBJ1-1, with D possibly TRBD1 on 6 matching bases. With 10 bases removed from V and 0 bases from J, the gap between germline ends came to 18 bases. Germline values: CDR1 MNHGY, CDR2 SAAAGT. This CDR3 is 15 amino acids long. DNA of the CDR3: TGTGCCACCTCTAACCCGACAGGTGTGAACACTGAAGCTTTCTTT. Translation gives CATSNPTGVNTEAFF.

This clone was counted a few times. The rearrangement links TRBV5-1 to TRBJ2-1; 9 bases map to TRBD1. CDR1 is SGHRS and CDR2 is YFSETQ in the germline V gene. J gave up 7 bases and V 0 bases, and 8 bases lay outside the gene matches. The CDR3 length is 16 residues. The CDR3 is CASSLVTGGRGNEQFF. The CDR3 nucleotides read TGCGCCAGCAGCTTGGTGACAGGGGGTCGTGGAAATGAGCAGTTCTTC.

The rearrangement uses TRBV28 and TRBJ2-1, with 16 positions matching TRBD2. The CDR3 is made up of 18 amino acids. V lost 6 bases and J lost 5; bases outside the gene matches: 10. The germline gives CDR1 MDHEN, CDR2 SYDVKM. The CDR3 sequence is CASRGTSGGATFDNEQFF. DNA of the CDR3: TGTGCCAGCAGGGGGACTAGCGGGGGGGCCACGTTCGACAATGAGCAGTTCTTC.

J is TRBJ2-7 and V is TRBV15; possibly TRBD1 for D (6 bases). Trimming removed 0 bases from V and 5 bases from J, with 11 bases in between. The germline CDR1 and CDR2 sequences are LNHNV and YYDKDF (reference sequence). This CDR3 is 14 amino acids long. CDR3 protein: CATSRDIRGNEQYF. The CDR3 DNA reads TGTGCCACCAGCAGAGATATTAGGGGGAACGAGCAGTACTTC.

This clone has just one count. This chain links TRBV19 with TRBJ2-7, with TRBD1 matching 10 bases. J lost 3 bases, V lost 4 bases, and 6 bases had no gene match. The CDR3 contains 15 residues. The germline CDR1 and CDR2 sequences are LNHDA and SQIVND (reference sequence). CDR3 DNA sequence: TGTGCCAGTAGTAGGACCGGGACAGGGGTCTACGAGCAGTACTTC. Protein: CASSRTGTGVYEQYF.

This clone appeared a few times. V usage is TRBV6-7 and J usage is TRBJ2-1, with D unclear. TRBV6-7 is noted as an ORF with a role that remains uncertain. Trimming cost V 7 bases and J 7 bases, with 17 bases left between them. CDR3 length: 14 residues. The CDR3 DNA reads TGTGCCAGCACCCTACGAGGAACATCGAATGAGCAGTTCTTC. Translating it yields CASTLRGTSNEQFF.

This clone was seen more than once but under ten times. The gene calls are TRBV6-8 and TRBJ2-5, with 7 bases matching TRBD2. This CDR3 is 14 amino acids long. Germline trimming cut 8 bases from V and 5 bases from J; bases unmatched to any gene: 11. Germline CDR1 MNHGY, CDR2 SAAAGT. The CDR3 is CASSQRGSGETQYF. In DNA form, the CDR3 reads TGTGCCAGCTCCCAGAGGGGTAGCGGGGAGACCCAGTACTTC.

The J gene is TRBJ1-1, the V gene TRBV18; no definite D call. V dropped 3 bases and J dropped 3 bases, with 14 bases sitting between them. Germline V gene sequence: CDR1 KGHSH, CDR2 LQKENI. CDR3 size: 15 residues. The CDR3 sequence: CASSPVDRRDTEAFF. The CDR3 DNA follows: TGTGCCAGCTCACCCGTTGATAGGAGGGACACTGAAGCTTTCTTT. Full variable domain (outside the CDR3, taken from reference TRBV18 and TRBJ1-1): NAGVMQNPRHLVRRRGQEARLRCSPMKGHSHVYWYRQLPEEGLKFMVYLQKENIIDESGMPKERFSAEFPKEGPSILRIQQVVRGDSAAYFCASSPVDRRDTEAFFGQGTRLTVV.

This chain joins TRBV5-1 and TRBJ1-6, with D perhaps TRBD1 (5 bases). Germline CDR1 SGHRS, CDR2 YFSETQ. The CDR3 is made up of 17 amino acids. Trimming shortened V by 1 base and J by 0 bases, and 11 bases separated the two germline ends. The CDR3 sequence is CASSLRGLSSYNSPLHF. The CDR3 DNA is TGCGCCAGCAGCTTGCGGGGCCTGAGCTCCTATAATTCACCCCTCCACTTT. Full variable domain (remainder filled in from reference TRBV5-1 and TRBJ1-6): KAGVTQTPRYLIKTRGQQVTLSCSPISGHRSVSWYQQTPGQGLQFLFEYFSETQRNKGNFPGRFSGRQFSNSRSEMNVSTLELGDSALYLCASSLRGLSSYNSPLHFGNGTRLTVT.

A few counts support this clone. The chain employs TRBV4-1 and TRBJ1-1, with D possibly TRBD1 on 6 matching bases. The CDR3 runs to 16 residues. V was cut by 1 base and J by 1 base, with 13 bases left in between. Germline V CDR1 and CDR2: MGHRA, YSYEKL. The DNA of the CDR3 is TGCGCCAGCAGCCAAGTAGGTGGGGGCTGGAACACTGAAGCTTTCTTT. Translating gives CASSQVGGGWNTEAFF.

The chain is built from TRBV6-8 and TRBJ2-5; unclear D gene. Germline CDR1 reads MNHGY; CDR2 reads SAAAGT. This CDR3 comprises 13 residues. V was shortened by 3 bases and J by 2 bases, with 7 bases between the two germline ends. This CDR3 is CASSYRLQETQYF. The CDR3 DNA reads TGTGCCAGCAGTTATAGGTTGCAAGAGACCCAGTACTTC.

This sequence joins TRBV14 and TRBJ2-1; 10 bases align to TRBD1. Germline CDR1 SGHDN, CDR2 FVKESK. Unmatched junction bases numbered 7, after V lost 4 bases and J lost 7 bases. The CDR3 is made up of 15 amino acids. CDR3 sequence (DNA): TGTGCCAGCAGCCCTGGACAGGGGGTGAAGAATGAGCAGTTCTTC. Translating it yields CASSPGQGVKNEQFF. Full variable domain (rest looked up from reference TRBV14 and TRBJ2-1): EAGVTQFPSHSVIEKGQTVTLRCDPISGHDNLYWYRRVMGKEIKFLLHFVKESKQDESGMPNNRFLAERTGGTYSTLKVQPAELEDSGVYFCASSPGQGVKNEQFFGPGTRLTVL.

A few counts support this clone. The genes are TRBV11-3 and TRBJ2-5; TRBD2 agrees at 9 bases. The CDR3 has 15 residues. Germline V gives CDR1 SGHNT, CDR2 YENEEA. V gave up 4 bases and J gave up 6 bases; unmatched junction bases: 9. CDR3 protein: CASSWGGGAVQTQYF. In nucleotides, the CDR3 is TGTGCCAGCAGCTGGGGCGGGGGGGCCGTCCAGACCCAGTACTTC. The full variable domain, rest sourced from reference TRBV11-3 and TRBJ2-5, is EAGVVQSPRYKIIEKKQPVAFWCNPISGHNTLYWYLQNLGQGPELLIRYENEEAVDDSQLPKDRFSAERLKGVDSTLKIQPAELGDSAVYLCASSWGGGAVQTQYFGPGTRLLVL.

The rearrangement links TRBV23-1 to TRBJ1-1; 8 bases are shared with TRBD1. TRBV23-1 is an ORF, with its function uncertain. CDR3 length: 16 amino acids. With 6 bases clipped from V and 0 bases from J, the junction kept 9 bases outside the gene matches. The CDR3 reads CASSFQGAGLNTEAFF. The CDR3 DNA is TGCGCCAGCAGCTTTCAGGGGGCGGGCTTGAACACTGAAGCTTTCTTT.

This clone was counted a single time. This chain uses TRBV5-1 with TRBJ2-3; 10 nucleotides agree with TRBD2. The V and J ends lost 4 bases and 2 bases, in that order; junction bases with no gene match: 10. CDR3 length equals 17 residues. The germline V gene has CDR1 SGHRS and CDR2 YFSETQ. The CDR3 loop is CASSPPTSGETTDTQYF. CDR3 DNA sequence: TGCGCCAGCAGCCCACCCACTAGCGGGGAGACCACAGATACGCAGTATTTT. Full variable domain (rest looked up from reference TRBV5-1 and TRBJ2-3): KAGVTQTPRYLIKTRGQQVTLSCSPISGHRSVSWYQQTPGQGLQFLFEYFSETQRNKGNFPGRFSGRQFSNSRSEMNVSTLELGDSALYLCASSPPTSGETTDTQYFGPGTRLTVL.

This sequence joins TRBV18 and TRBJ1-1, with D unclear. Trimming stripped 0 bases from V and 11 bases from J, with 13 bases between. Germline CDR1 KGHSH, CDR2 LQKENI. This CDR3 has 13 amino acids. The CDR3 loop reads CASSPPRPPGAFF. Written as DNA, the CDR3 is TGTGCCAGCTCACCACCAAGGCCCCCGGGTGCTTTCTTT.

The V and J genes are TRBV10-1 and TRBJ2-3, with D perhaps TRBD1 (5 bases). V was shortened by 5 bases and J by 7 bases, with 19 bases between the two germline ends. The germline V gene encodes CDR1 WNHNN and CDR2 SYGVQD (reference sequence). The CDR3 is made up of 15 amino acids. CDR3 DNA: TGCGCCAGCAGTTACTCTTTTGCAGGGCGGAATACGCAGTATTTT. Translated, it gives CASSYSFAGRNTQYF.

The genes are TRBV28 and TRBJ1-5, with a possible D match to TRBD1 (5 bases). The CDR3 sequence is 13 residues long. CDR1 and CDR2 (germline): MDHEN, SYDVKM. V gave up 5 bases and J gave up 5 bases, with 10 bases separating them. The CDR3: CASSRQHDQPQHF. CDR3 nucleotide sequence: TGTGCCAGCAGTAGACAGCACGATCAGCCCCAGCATTTT.

The V call is TRBV14, the J call TRBJ2-5; 7 bases align to TRBD1. The CDR3 sequence is 15 residues long. Trimming at V came to 1 base and at J to 2 bases, leaving 4 bases not matched to a gene. Germline V CDR1 and CDR2: SGHDN, FVKESK. CDR3 DNA: TGTGCCAGCAGCCAAGGGACAGGCAGACAAGAGACCCAGTACTTC. This encodes CASSQGTGRQETQYF.

This clone was detected only a few times. The chain joins TRBV11-3 to TRBJ1-1; 9 bases are a match to TRBD1. After removal of 3 bases from V and 4 bases from J, the junction contained 6 bases not matched to a gene. Germline V gene data show CDR1 as SGHNT and CDR2 as YENEEA. This CDR3 region has 15 residues. DNA of the CDR3: TGTGCCAGCAGCTTGCGGACAGGGGTCCCCACTGAAGCTTTCTTT. Protein sequence: CASSLRTGVPTEAFF.

This clone was seen a few times. V gene TRBV9 combines with J gene TRBJ2-5; the D call may be TRBD1 or TRBD2 (5 bases each). This CDR3 is 16 amino acids long. The germline V gene has CDR1 SGDLS and CDR2 YYNGEE. Trimming pared 0 bases from V and 4 bases from J, leaving 16 bases between. CDR3 sequence reads: CASSVDEGSPGETQYF. For the CDR3, the DNA is TGTGCCAGCAGCGTAGATGAGGGGTCCCCTGGAGAGACCCAGTACTTC.

This clone is termed medium-sized (0.01 to 0.1%). The rearrangement joins TRBV11-3 to TRBJ2-7; either TRBD1 or TRBD2 may supply D (7 bases each). Germline values: CDR1 SGHNT, CDR2 YENEEA. The V gene lost 1 base and the J gene lost 3 bases, with 13 bases spanning the gap. The CDR3 has 15 amino acids. In nucleotides, the CDR3 is TGTGCCAGCAGCTTAGGAGCGGGACAGATCTACGAGCAGTACTTC. It yields the protein CASSLGAGQIYEQYF.

This clone has more than one count but fewer than ten. V gene TRBV11-3 combines with J gene TRBJ2-7; 10 bases are shared with TRBD1. Losses at the gene ends were 1 base for V and 3 bases for J; bases not matched to a gene: 0. The CDR3 loop spans 14 amino acids. The germline V gene has CDR1 SGHNT and CDR2 YENEEA. This chain's CDR3 is CASSLGTGGYEQYF. DNA for the CDR3: TGTGCCAGCAGCTTAGGGACAGGGGGCTACGAGCAGTACTTC.

This sequence joins TRBV5-1 and TRBJ1-4; unclear D gene. This CDR3 spans 14 amino acids. Trimming took off 4 bases at V and 8 bases at J, with 15 bases between the two ends. Per germline, CDR1 SGHRS and CDR2 YFSETQ. The CDR3 here is CASSPEGLGEKLFF. CDR3 bases: TGCGCCAGCAGCCCTGAGGGCTTAGGGGAAAAACTGTTTTTT. Together with reference TRBV5-1 and TRBJ1-4, the CDR3 gives the full variable domain: KAGVTQTPRYLIKTRGQQVTLSCSPISGHRSVSWYQQTPGQGLQFLFEYFSETQRNKGNFPGRFSGRQFSNSRSEMNVSTLELGDSALYLCASSPEGLGEKLFFGSGTQLSVL.

This clone was observed a handful of times. The rearrangement joins TRBV19 to TRBJ1-5; 9 nucleotides agree with TRBD1. Germline lookup yields CDR1 LNHDA and CDR2 SQIVND (reference sequence). The CDR3 covers 15 residues. V dropped 2 bases and J dropped 7; count of bases not matched to a gene: 6. CDR3 in DNA: TGTGCCAGTAGTATAACAACAGGGGGCATGCAGCCCCAGCATTTT. This encodes CASSITTGGMQPQHF.

This clone came up a few times. The chain carries TRBV19 and TRBJ2-1; 13 bases align to TRBD2. V was clipped by 3 bases and J by 3 bases; unmatched bases: 11. This CDR3 is 19 amino acids long. Germline loops: CDR1 LNHDA, CDR2 SQIVND (reference sequence). The CDR3: CASSISWTGTSGNYNEQFF. In DNA, the CDR3 is TGTGCCAGTAGTATTTCTTGGACGGGGACTAGCGGGAACTACAATGAGCAGTTCTTC. The entire variable domain, with the rest obtained from reference TRBV19 and TRBJ2-1, is as follows: DGGITQSPKYLFRKEGQNVTLSCEQNLNHDAMYWYRQDPGQGLRLIYYSQIVNDFQKGDIAEGYSVSREKKESFPLTVTSAQKNPTAFYLCASSISWTGTSGNYNEQFFGPGTRLTVL.

This clone has only a few counts. The V and J genes are TRBV7-7 and TRBJ1-3; D call uncertain. V lost 1 base to trimming and J lost 2 bases, with 12 bases between them. Germline values: CDR1 SSHAT, CDR2 FNYEAQ (reference sequence). The CDR3 extends over 16 amino acids. DNA for the CDR3: TGTGCCAGCAGCTTAGACCGGGAACGGGCTGGAAACACCATATATTTT. Its protein is CASSLDRERAGNTIYF.

Turning to this clone: Other nucleotide sequences in the sample specify the same CDR3. V is TRBV9 and J is TRBJ1-1; tentatively, D is TRBD1 (5 bases). The CDR3 spans 15 residues. With 0 bases removed from V and 0 bases from J, the gap between germline ends came to 9 bases. Germline assignment: CDR1 SGDLS and CDR2 YYNGEE. CDR3 amino acids: CASSVEAGMNTEAFF. The CDR3 DNA follows: TGTGCCAGCAGCGTAGAGGCAGGGATGAACACTGAAGCTTTCTTT.

This clone came up a few times. The rearrangement links TRBV11-3 to TRBJ1-3, with D unclear. This CDR3 is built from 15 residues. V gave up 3 bases and J gave up 3 bases, with 12 bases separating them. Germline V gene sequence: CDR1 SGHNT, CDR2 YENEEA. The DNA for the CDR3 is TGTGCCAGCAGCTTGGTCGGGTCGAGTGGAAACACCATATATTTT. As protein: CASSLVGSSGNTIYF.